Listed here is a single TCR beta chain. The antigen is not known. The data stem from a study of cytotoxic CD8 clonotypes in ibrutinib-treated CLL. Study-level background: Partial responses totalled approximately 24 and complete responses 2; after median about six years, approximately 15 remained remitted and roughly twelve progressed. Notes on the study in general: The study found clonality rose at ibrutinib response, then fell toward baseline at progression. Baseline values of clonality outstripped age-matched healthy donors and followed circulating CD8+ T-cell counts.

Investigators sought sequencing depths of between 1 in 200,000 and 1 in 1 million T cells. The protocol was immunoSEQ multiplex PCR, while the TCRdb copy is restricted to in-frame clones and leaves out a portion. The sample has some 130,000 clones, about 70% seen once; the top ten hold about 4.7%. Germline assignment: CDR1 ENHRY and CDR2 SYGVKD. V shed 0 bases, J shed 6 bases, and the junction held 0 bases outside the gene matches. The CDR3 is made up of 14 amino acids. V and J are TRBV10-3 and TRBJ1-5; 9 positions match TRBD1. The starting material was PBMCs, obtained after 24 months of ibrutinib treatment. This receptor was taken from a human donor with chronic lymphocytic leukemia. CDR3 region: CAISESTGGQPQHF. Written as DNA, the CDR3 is TGTGCCATCAGTGAGTCGACAGGGGGTCAGCCCCAGCATTTT.